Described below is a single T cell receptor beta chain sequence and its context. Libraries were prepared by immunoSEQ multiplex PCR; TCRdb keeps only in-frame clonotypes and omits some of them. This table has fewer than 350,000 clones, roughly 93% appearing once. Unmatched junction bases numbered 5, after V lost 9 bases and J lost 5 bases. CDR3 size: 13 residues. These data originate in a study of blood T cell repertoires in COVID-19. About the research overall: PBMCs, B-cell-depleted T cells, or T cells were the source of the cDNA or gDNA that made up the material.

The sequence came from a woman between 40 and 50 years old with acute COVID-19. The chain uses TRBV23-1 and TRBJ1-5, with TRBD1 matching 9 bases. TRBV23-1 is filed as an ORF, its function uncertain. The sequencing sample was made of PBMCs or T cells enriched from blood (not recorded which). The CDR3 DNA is TGCGCCAGTTCAAGACAGGGGGATCAGCCCCAGCATTTT. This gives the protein CASSRQGDQPQHF.